This T cell receptor (beta chain) was sequenced in a study of shared clonotypes between healthy human individuals. Study at large: Per donor, three plates held CD4 naive cells, three held CD4 memory, two held CD8 naive and one held CD8 memory. Regarding the study as a whole: Shared across several donors were roughly 4.7% of the naive CD4 clonotypes. The study found lower generation probabilities in non-shared clonotypes than in those shared by all four donors. Rarefaction showed sorted-subset sequencing was incomplete despite large depth.

V lost 3 bases and J lost 7, with 13 bases in between. The CDR3 has 15 residues. Germline values: CDR1 KGHSH, CDR2 LQKENI. About this clone itself: Its antigen is undetermined.

Measured with immunoSEQ multiplex PCR; TCRdb has only the in-frame clones, and not every one. The sample yields 2,100,000 or so clones, approximately 96% seen once. The chain couples TRBV18 to TRBJ1-6; tentatively, D is TRBD1 (5 bases). This sequence was found in a young man in good health. The material sequenced was naive CD4+ T cells sorted from blood. Subset: CD45RA+ positively selected. As DNA, the CDR3 is TGTGCCAGCTCACCGTCACAGGCGAAGAATTCACCCCTCCACTTT. This sequence encodes CASSPSQAKNSPLHF.